This TCR beta chain was documented in a study of blood T cell repertoires in COVID-19. Study in general: The study drew acute and convalescent COVID-19 samples from the United States, Italy and Spain.

Clones were sequenced by immunoSEQ multiplex PCR, and TCRdb holds only the in-frame ones, with some missing. The table has hundreds of thousands of clones, 85% seen once; the top ten hold 2% to 3%. The age range of participants was about 18 to 90 years, with residence in under 30 US areas. This CDR3 is built from 16 residues. The J gene is TRBJ1-2, the V gene TRBV21-1; the table gives TRBD1 as D, unverified against the DNA. TRBV21-1 has pseudogene status. The sequence came from a woman between 50 and 59 years old who had recovered from COVID-19. Sequenced input: PBMCs or T cells enriched from blood (not recorded which). For the CDR3, the DNA is TGTGCCAGCAGCAAAGGCCAGGGACAGGGGGCAAATGGCTACACCTTC. Translating it yields CASSKGQGQGANGYTF.